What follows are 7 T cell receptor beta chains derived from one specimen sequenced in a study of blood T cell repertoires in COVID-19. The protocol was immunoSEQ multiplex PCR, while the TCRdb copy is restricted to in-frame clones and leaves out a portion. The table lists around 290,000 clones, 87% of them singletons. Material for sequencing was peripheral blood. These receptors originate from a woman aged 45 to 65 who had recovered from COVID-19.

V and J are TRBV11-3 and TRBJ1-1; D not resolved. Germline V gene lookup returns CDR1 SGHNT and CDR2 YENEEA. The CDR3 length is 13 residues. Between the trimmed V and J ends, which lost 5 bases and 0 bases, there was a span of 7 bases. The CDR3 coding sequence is TGTGCCAGCAGCACGTCAGTGAACACTGAAGCTTTCTTT. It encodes CASSTSVNTEAFF.

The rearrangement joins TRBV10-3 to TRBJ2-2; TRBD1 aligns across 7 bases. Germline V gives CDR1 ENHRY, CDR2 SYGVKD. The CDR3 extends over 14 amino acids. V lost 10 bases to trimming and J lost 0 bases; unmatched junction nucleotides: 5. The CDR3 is CATGQVTNTGELFF. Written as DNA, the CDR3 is TGTGCCACCGGACAGGTAACGAACACCGGGGAGCTGTTTTTT.

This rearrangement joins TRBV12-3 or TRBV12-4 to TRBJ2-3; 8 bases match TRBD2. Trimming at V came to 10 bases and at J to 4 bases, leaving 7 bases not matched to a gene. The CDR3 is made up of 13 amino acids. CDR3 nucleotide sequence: TGTGCCACCGGGACTAGAGAATCAGATACGCAGTATTTT. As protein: CATGTRESDTQYF.

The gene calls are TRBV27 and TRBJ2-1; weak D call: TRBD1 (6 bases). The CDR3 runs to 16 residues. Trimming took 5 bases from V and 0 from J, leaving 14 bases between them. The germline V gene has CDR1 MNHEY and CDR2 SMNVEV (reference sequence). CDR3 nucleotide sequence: TGTGCCAGCAGTCCCCTTGGACAGAGCTCCTACAATGAGCAGTTCTTC. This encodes CASSPLGQSSYNEQFF.

The CDR3 DNA reads as TGTGCCAGCAGTGAACTAGCGGGGGGGCGAGGTGAGCAGTTCTTC. Translating gives CASSELAGGRGEQFF. The V and J genes are TRBV6-1 and TRBJ2-1; 12 nucleotides match TRBD2. The V gene end was trimmed by 2 bases and the J gene end by 9 bases; junction bases not matched to a gene: 5. CDR1 is MNHNS, CDR2 SASEGT, per germline. This CDR3 is 15 amino acids long.

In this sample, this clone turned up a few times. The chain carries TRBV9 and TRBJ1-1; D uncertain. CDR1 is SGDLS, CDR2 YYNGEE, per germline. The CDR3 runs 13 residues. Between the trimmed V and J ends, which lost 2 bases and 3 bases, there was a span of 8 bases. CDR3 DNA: TGTGCCAGCAGCGTTCGGGAATACACTGAAGCTTTCTTT. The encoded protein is CASSVREYTEAFF.

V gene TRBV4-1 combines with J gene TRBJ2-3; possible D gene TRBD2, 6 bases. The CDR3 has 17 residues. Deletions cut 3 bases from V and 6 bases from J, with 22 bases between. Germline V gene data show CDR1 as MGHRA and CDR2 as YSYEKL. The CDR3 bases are TGCGCCAGCAGCCATTCCGGGACTGGGGCACCTGTGGATACGCAGTATTTT. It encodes CASSHSGTGAPVDTQYF.